The subject of this entry is one TCR beta chain. Produced via immunoSEQ multiplex PCR; TCRdb's table is partial and in-frame only. The profile shows 59,000 or so clones, under 90% of them singletons. The data belong to a study of blood T cell repertoires in COVID-19. Study context: In each case, the material was cDNA or gDNA derived from T cells, B-cell-depleted T cells, or PBMCs.

Germline V CDR1 and CDR2: SGHVS, FNYEAQ. This CDR3 comprises 14 residues. V shed 0 bases and J shed 7 bases, with 10 bases lying between them. This sequence joins TRBV7-6 and TRBJ2-1, with D possibly being TRBD1 (5 bases). The TCR sequence derives from a woman at least 80 years old with active or convalescent COVID-19. Sequencing used peripheral blood. The CDR3 sequence: CASSLALPGNEQFF. CDR3 nucleotides: TGTGCCAGCAGCTTAGCTCTTCCAGGGAATGAGCAGTTCTTC.